This T cell receptor (beta chain) is drawn from a study of naive and memory T cell subsets. This CDR3 contains 15 residues. The V gene end was trimmed by 7 bases and the J gene end by 7 bases; junction bases not matched to a gene: 8. An equimolar mix of two oligonucleotides served as the beta constant-region primer for TRBC1 and TRBC2. A 12-nucleotide UMI and the SP2 primer were added to the cDNA 3' end by oligonucleotide ligation. A single record per CDR3 protein comes from TCRdb applying MiXCR to the UMI-ligation and nested PCR reads. The repertoire includes around 29,000 distinct CDR3 sequences, over 8.5% of them detected once, and approximately 15% sits in the top ten. After CD4 positive bead selection, the CD4-negative fraction gave CD8 T cells. Points from the study as a whole: Gini index rose across naive, CM, EM and EMRA in CD4 and CD8.

Notes on this clonotype: What it recognizes is unknown.

This rearrangement joins TRBV12-3 or TRBV12-4 to TRBJ2-5; TRBD2 matches at 14 bases. What was sequenced was effector memory CD4+ T cells from blood. Subset specified: effector memory, CD45RA- CD27-. The TCR comes from a human donor in good health. The CDR3 DNA is TGTGCCAGCACCACGACTAGCGGGAGGGGAGGGACCCAGTACTTC. This gives the protein CASTTTSGRGGTQYF.